This T cell receptor beta chain was identified in a study of blood T cell repertoires in COVID-19. At the level of the study: Italy, Spain and the United States were the sources of the convalescent and acute COVID-19 samples. In each case, the material was cDNA or gDNA derived from T cells, B-cell-depleted T cells, or PBMCs.

Original data processing: Estimated nucleated cell counts came from reference gene primer amplification. Assay: immunoSEQ multiplex PCR; the TCRdb copy retains only in-frame clones and omits some. The DNA gave D and trimming, while V, J and clone size come from that table. This repertoire shows roughly 80,000 clones, about 90% found once; its top ten account for around 6.1%. The sequence was obtained from a man over 45 with active COVID-19. The sample was peripheral blood.

In nucleotides, the CDR3 is TGTGCCATGGGACAGCCTGGAAACACCATATATTTT. It codes for CAMGQPGNTIYF. The V call is TRBV28, the J call TRBJ1-3, with 7 bases matching TRBD1. Per the germline V gene, CDR1 is MDHEN and CDR2 is SYDVKM. J gave up 2 bases and V 10 bases, and 2 bases lay outside the gene matches. This CDR3 has 12 residues.